This T cell receptor (beta chain) was retrieved from a study of blood T cell repertoires in COVID-19. Study context: Sample material is recorded as cDNA or gDNA derived from T cells, B-cell-depleted T cells, or PBMCs.

The CDR3 spans 18 residues. V lost 5 bases, J lost 0 bases, and 10 bases stayed unmatched. CDR1 and CDR2 (germline): LNHDA, SQIVND (reference sequence). Across 24 US areas, participants ranged in age from about 18 to 100 years. All recovered Cohort 3 donors got two negative PCRs, got clearance, or saw symptom resolution. At least ten counts were recorded for this clone. Original analysis: The assay estimated nucleated cells by amplifying reference gene primers. Sequencing was performed with immunoSEQ multiplex PCR; in TCRdb, only in-frame clones are kept and a portion is missing. V and J calls and clone size come straight from that table; D and trimming were deduced from the DNA. The table includes about 300,000 clones, 65% to 90% detected once.

The specimen sequenced was PBMCs or T cells enriched from blood (not recorded which). The chain employs TRBV19 and TRBJ2-6; 7 bases map to TRBD1. The sequence came from a woman younger than 30 who had recovered from COVID-19. CDR3 nucleotide sequence: TGTGCCAGTAGTGATGTGGGACAGTATGTCTCTGGGGCCAACGTCCTGACTTTC. The encoded protein is CASSDVGQYVSGANVLTF. Variable domain in full (rest from reference TRBV19 and TRBJ2-6): DGGITQSPKYLFRKEGQNVTLSCEQNLNHDAMYWYRQDPGQGLRLIYYSQIVNDFQKGDIAEGYSVSREKKESFPLTVTSAQKNPTAFYLCASSDVGQYVSGANVLTFGAGSRLTVL.